Below are 23 T cell receptor beta chains sequenced from a single sample in a study of T cells after yellow fever vaccination. TCRdb independently ran MiXCR on the 5' RACE reads; one entry per CDR3 protein. The repertoire holds hundreds of thousands of distinct CDR3 sequences, around 12% seen once, with 14% to 15% in the top ten. The material was PBMCs, obtained on the day of the yellow fever booster vaccination. Source of these receptors: a young man who received the YFV17D yellow fever vaccine.

This clonotype was picked up a small number of times. V usage is TRBV7-2 and J usage is TRBJ2-7; possibly TRBD1 for D (6 bases). Germline V gene data show CDR1 as SGHTA and CDR2 as FQGNSA. The CDR3 is 15 amino acids. The V end was cut by 7 bases, the J end by 2 bases, with 18 bases between. The CDR3 DNA sequence: TGTGCCAGCACCCTGAGTGGGACAAACACCTACGAGCAGTACTTC. Translating gives CASTLSGTNTYEQYF. Based on the CDR3 plus reference TRBV7-2 and TRBJ2-7, the full variable domain is GAGVSQSPSNKVTEKGKDVELRCDPISGHTALYWYRQSLGQGLEFLIYFQGNSAPDKSGLPSDRFSAERTGGSVSTLTIQRTQQEDSAVYLCASTLSGTNTYEQYFGPGTRLTVT.

The chain employs TRBV29-1 and TRBJ2-7; a possible D gene is TRBD2 (6 bases). The CDR3 spans 10 residues. Per the germline V gene, CDR1 is SQVTM and CDR2 is ANQGSEA. Between the trimmed V and J ends, which lost 3 bases and 7 bases, there was a span of 7 bases. The CDR3 reads CSVEGGEQYF. The CDR3 DNA reads TGCAGCGTTGAGGGGGGAGAGCAGTACTTC.

The gene calls are TRBV6-1 and TRBJ2-7; a weak D match, TRBD2 (5 bases). The ends were cut back, 7 bases at V and 0 bases at J, with 13 bases in the middle. Germline V gene sequence: CDR1 MNHNS, CDR2 SASEGT. The CDR3 loop spans 14 amino acids. In DNA form, the CDR3 reads TGTGCCAGCAACCCAGGACTGTACTCCTACGAGCAGTACTTC. Translation gives CASNPGLYSYEQYF.

This clonotype was detected only a few times. CDR3 coding DNA: TGTGCCAGCAGCTTAATTGTGGAAAGGGGCAATGAGCAGTTCTTC. It specifies CASSLIVERGNEQFF. The V gene is TRBV13, the J gene TRBJ2-1, with D possibly matching TRBD1 (5 bases). The V and J ends lost 2 bases and 6 bases respectively, with 14 bases between them. The CDR3 covers 15 residues. The germline CDR1 and CDR2 sequences are PRHDT and FYEKMQ (reference sequence).

This clonotype has a count of ten or more. This sequence joins TRBV11-2 and TRBJ2-3, with D unclear. The CDR3 length is 19 residues. Trimming shortened V by 1 base and J by 1 base, and 21 bases separated the two germline ends. Germline loops: CDR1 SGHAT, CDR2 FQNNGV. Written as DNA, the CDR3 is TGTGCCAGCAGCTTAGGAATAGCCCGATGGAGAACGGGCACAGATACGCAGTATTTT. This sequence encodes CASSLGIARWRTGTDTQYF.

A few counts support this clonotype. The chain joins TRBV5-4 to TRBJ2-5; TRBD2 matches at 7 bases. The CDR3 length is 16 residues. Germline trimming cut 3 bases from V and 3 bases from J; bases unmatched to any gene: 11. Germline CDR1 is SGHNT and CDR2 is YYREEE (reference sequence). The CDR3 protein is CASSWALGSGKETQYF. Written as DNA, the CDR3 is TGTGCCAGCAGCTGGGCGTTGGGGAGCGGGAAAGAGACCCAGTACTTC.

This chain uses TRBV4-3 with TRBJ2-6, with D perhaps TRBD1 or TRBD2 (6 bases each). The CDR3 has 20 residues. V was trimmed by 1 base and J by 0 bases, leaving 19 bases between them. Germline CDR1 is LGHNA and CDR2 is YSLEER. The CDR3 is CASSQGMVGRGLSGANVLTF. The DNA for the CDR3 is TGCGCCAGCAGCCAAGGAATGGTGGGCAGGGGACTCTCTGGGGCCAACGTCCTGACTTTC.

This chain uses TRBV2 with TRBJ2-2, with D perhaps given as TRBD1 or TRBD2 (7 bases each). The CDR3 is made up of 15 amino acids. The ends were cut back, 6 bases at V and 5 bases at J, with 16 bases in the middle. Per germline, CDR1 SNHLY and CDR2 FYNNEI. CDR3 residues: CASREGASGTGELFF. The CDR3 DNA reads as TGTGCCAGCAGGGAGGGGGCTAGCGGAACCGGGGAGCTGTTTTTT.

This clonotype was seen more than once but under ten times. CDR3 nucleotide sequence: TGTGCCAGCAGCTTAGTTACGGCTTTCTTT. Translated: CASSLVTAFF. V and J are TRBV7-2 and TRBJ1-1, with D unresolved. Germline V gene lookup returns CDR1 SGHTA and CDR2 FQGNSA. The CDR3 runs to 10 residues. Trimming stripped 1 base from V and 11 bases from J, with 5 bases between.

In this sample, this clonotype turned up a few times. This chain uses TRBV7-3 with TRBJ2-1, with unresolved D. The CDR3 is made up of 14 amino acids. V was clipped by 1 base and J by 7 bases, with 11 bases between them. Germline values: CDR1 SGHTA, CDR2 FQGTGA. The CDR3 nucleotides read TGTGCCAGCAGCTTAAGCAAGGATGGGAATGAGCAGTTCTTC. Encoded protein: CASSLSKDGNEQFF.

This clonotype was seen only a few times. This chain links TRBV12-3 or TRBV12-4 with TRBJ2-7, with D possibly TRBD1 on 6 matching bases. The length of the CDR3 is 14 residues. Trimming took 5 bases from V and 6 from J, leaving 17 bases between them. The CDR3 spells CASSEKTGYSEQYF. DNA for the CDR3: TGTGCCAGCAGTGAAAAGACAGGCTACAGCGAGCAGTACTTC.

This clonotype was counted ten times or more. The rearrangement joins TRBV3-1 to TRBJ2-1, with TRBD2 matching 7 bases. The CDR3 runs to 13 residues. CDR1 and CDR2 (germline): LGHDT, YNNKEL (reference sequence). J was trimmed by 13 bases and V by 4 bases; bases with no gene match: 10. DNA for the CDR3: TGTGCCAGCAGCCTTTTAGCGGGTGAGGCCCAGTTCTTC. It yields the protein CASSLLAGEAQFF.

This clonotype was seen ten or more times. The chain recombines TRBV3-1 with TRBJ2-7; possibly TRBD2 for D (7 bases). Germline assignment: CDR1 LGHDT and CDR2 YNNKEL (reference sequence). The CDR3 totals 15 residues. Trimming stripped 4 bases from V and 6 bases from J, with 19 bases between. The CDR3: CASSPEQGGGREQYF. Here the CDR3 DNA reads TGTGCCAGCAGCCCAGAACAGGGAGGGGGTCGCGAGCAGTACTTC.

This chain links TRBV13 with TRBJ1-5, with no clear D. The germline V gene has CDR1 PRHDT and CDR2 FYEKMQ (reference sequence). The CDR3 sequence is 15 residues long. The germline V and J ends were trimmed by 0 bases and 5 bases, with 11 bases remaining between them. The chain's CDR3 is CASSLGRLRDQPQHF. CDR3 in DNA: TGTGCCAGCAGCTTAGGCCGTCTCCGGGATCAGCCCCAGCATTTT.

V is TRBV7-2 and J is TRBJ2-7; TRBD1 matches 11 bases. Germline CDR1 reads SGHTA; CDR2 reads FQGNSA. The CDR3 loop spans 15 amino acids. J lost 4 bases, V lost 1 base, and 3 bases had no gene match. CDR3 loop: CASSLGGQGGYEQYF. In nucleotides, the CDR3 is TGTGCCAGCAGCTTAGGGGGACAGGGGGGTTACGAGCAGTACTTC.

This clonotype was seen repeatedly, ten times or more. The chain links TRBV4-3 to TRBJ2-7, with 10 bases aligning to TRBD2. V shed 5 bases and J 4 bases; nucleotides not matched to a gene: 5. The CDR3 is made up of 14 amino acids. Germline CDR1 is LGHNA and CDR2 is YSLEER. The CDR3 protein is CASSEAGGGYEQYF. CDR3 sequence (DNA): TGCGCCAGCAGCGAAGCGGGAGGGGGATACGAGCAGTACTTC.

There are a few counts of this clonotype. This chain joins TRBV5-4 and TRBJ2-5; 8 nucleotides agree with TRBD2. This CDR3 has 15 residues. Germline CDR1 is SGHNT and CDR2 is YYREEE (reference sequence). After removal of 1 base from V and 1 base from J, the junction contained 3 bases not matched to a gene. CDR3: CASSLSGRTQETQYF. The CDR3 DNA reads TGTGCCAGCAGCTTGAGCGGGAGAACCCAAGAGACCCAGTACTTC.

The chain carries TRBV4-2 and TRBJ2-1; D gene uncertain. V lost 4 bases and J 7 bases, leaving 14 bases between the germline ends. The CDR3 has 14 amino acids. Looked up from germline, CDR1 is LGHNA and CDR2 is YNFKEQ. The CDR3 reads CASSPGDSTNEQFF. CDR3 nucleotide sequence: TGTGCCAGCAGCCCAGGAGATAGCACTAATGAGCAGTTCTTC.

This clonotype was seen repeatedly, ten times or more. The gene calls are TRBV5-1 and TRBJ2-1; weak D call: TRBD2 (5 bases). Trimming pared 0 bases from V and 9 bases from J, leaving 10 bases between. Germline CDR1 and CDR2: SGHRS and YFSETQ. CDR3 length: 13 residues. Here the CDR3 reads CASSLGGSGEQFF. The CDR3 coding sequence is TGCGCCAGCAGCTTGGGAGGGAGTGGTGAGCAGTTCTTC.

This chain links TRBV7-2 with TRBJ1-4; D is uncertain. Deletions cut 3 bases from V and 8 bases from J, with 4 bases between. Germline assignment: CDR1 SGHTA and CDR2 FQGNSA. The CDR3 has 11 amino acids. The CDR3 DNA sequence: TGTGCCAGCAGCTTCAGGGAAAAACTGTTTTTT. This gives the protein CASSFREKLFF.

This clonotype was recorded a few times. The chain couples TRBV5-1 to TRBJ2-1; D may be TRBD2 (5 bases). Germline loops: CDR1 SGHRS, CDR2 YFSETQ. The CDR3 has 14 residues. With 8 bases removed from V and 5 bases from J, the gap between germline ends came to 17 bases. The CDR3 is CASLLDAYNNEQFF. The CDR3 coding sequence is TGCGCCAGTTTACTAGACGCTTACAACAATGAGCAGTTCTTC. Looking up the rest from reference TRBV5-1 and TRBJ2-1 gives the full variable domain: KAGVTQTPRYLIKTRGQQVTLSCSPISGHRSVSWYQQTPGQGLQFLFEYFSETQRNKGNFPGRFSGRQFSNSRSEMNVSTLELGDSALYLCASLLDAYNNEQFFGPGTRLTVL.

V is TRBV7-9 and J is TRBJ2-5; D gene unclear. Germline V gives CDR1 SEHNR, CDR2 FQNEAQ (reference sequence). This CDR3 has 17 amino acids. V was cut by 0 bases and J by 0 bases, with 14 bases left in between. The CDR3 protein is CASSLAFDPPYQETQYF. Written as DNA, the CDR3 is TGTGCCAGCAGCTTAGCGTTTGACCCCCCGTACCAAGAGACCCAGTACTTC. The entire variable domain, with the rest obtained from reference TRBV7-9 and TRBJ2-5, is as follows: DTGVSQNPRHKITKRGQNVTFRCDPISEHNRLYWYRQTLGQGPEFLTYFQNEAQLEKSRLLSDRFSAERPKGSFSTLEIQRTEQGDSAMYLCASSLAFDPPYQETQYFGPGTRLLVL.

This clonotype showed up just a few times. The rearrangement joins TRBV7-8 to TRBJ1-2; D is perhaps TRBD1 (6 bases). Looked up from germline, CDR1 is SGHVS and CDR2 is FQNEAQ. Trimming cost V 1 base and J 7 bases, with 7 bases left between them. This CDR3 contains 12 residues. CDR3 in amino acids: CASSLGRGGYTF. CDR3 DNA: TGTGCCAGCAGCTTAGGCAGGGGTGGCTACACCTTC.